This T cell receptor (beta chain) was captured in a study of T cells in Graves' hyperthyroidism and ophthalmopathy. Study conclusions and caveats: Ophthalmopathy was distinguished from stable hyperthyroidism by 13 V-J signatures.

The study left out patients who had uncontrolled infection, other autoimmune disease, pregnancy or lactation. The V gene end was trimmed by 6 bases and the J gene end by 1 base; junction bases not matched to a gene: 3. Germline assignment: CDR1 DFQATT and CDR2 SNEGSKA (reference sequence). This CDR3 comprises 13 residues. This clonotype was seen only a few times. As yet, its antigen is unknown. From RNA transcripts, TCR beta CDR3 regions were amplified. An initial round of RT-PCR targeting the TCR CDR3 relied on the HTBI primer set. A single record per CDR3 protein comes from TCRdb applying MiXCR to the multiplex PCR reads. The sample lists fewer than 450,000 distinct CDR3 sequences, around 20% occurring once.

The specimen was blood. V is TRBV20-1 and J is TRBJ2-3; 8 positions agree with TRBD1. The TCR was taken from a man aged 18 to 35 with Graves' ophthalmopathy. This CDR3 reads CSAEGQGTDTQYF. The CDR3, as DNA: TGCAGTGCCGAGGGACAGGGCACAGATACGCAGTATTTT.